These T cell receptor beta chains were read from a single sample in a study of vaccination effects on CD4 cells after COVID-19. TCRdb's copy holds only in-frame clones and misses some; the assay was immunoSEQ multiplex PCR. The sample holds tens of thousands of clones, around 73% seen once. The antigens of these receptors remain unknown. Material: CD4+ T cells from PBMCs cultured with HCoV-OC43 spike peptides, obtained before COVID-19 vaccination. Every receptor here comes from a human donor who received a COVID-19 vaccine. The CDR3 runs from the conserved cysteine through the conserved F or W. A D gene is named only where the DNA matches it firmly. Clone size is not always given. Where it is, it says once, few, many or a class for expanded clones.

v_call	d_call	clone_size	j_call	cdr3_aa	cdr3_nt
TRBV6-2/TRBV6-3	TRBD1	many	TRBJ2-2	CASSRGQGKPGELFF	TGTGCCAGCAGCCGGGGACAGGGAAAACCAGGGGAGCTGTTTTTT
TRBV4-1	TRBD1	NA	TRBJ1-1	CASSQVTGGNRGTEAFF	TGCGCCAGCAGCCAAGTGACAGGGGGCAACAGGGGCACTGAAGCTTTCTTT
TRBV28	TRBD2	NA	TRBJ2-1	CASSNGGGQDNEQFF	TGTGCCAGCAGTAATGGGGGAGGGCAAGACAATGAGCAGTTCTTC
TRBV29-1	NA	NA	TRBJ1-2	CSVTQTAYGYTF	TGCAGCGTTACCCAGACGGCCTATGGCTACACCTTC
TRBV30	TRBD1	NA	TRBJ1-6	CAWSVRGRNSPLHF	TGTGCCTGGAGTGTTAGGGGGCGGAATTCACCCCTCCACTTT
TRBV10-3	TRBD1	NA	TRBJ2-6	CATEGQGDSGANVLTF	TGTGCCACCGAAGGACAGGGGGACTCTGGGGCCAACGTCCTGACTTTC
TRBV11-2	TRBD2	NA	TRBJ2-7	CASSWSLASSEQYF	TGTGCCAGCAGCTGGTCACTAGCGAGCTCCGAGCAGTACTTC
TRBV11-2	TRBD1	once	TRBJ1-1	CASSSDRGGTEAFF	TGTGCCAGCAGCTCGGACAGGGGAGGCACTGAAGCTTTCTTT
TRBV19	NA	NA	TRBJ2-2	CASSPYRDTGELFF	TGTGCCAGTAGTCCTTATAGGGACACCGGGGAGCTGTTTTTT
TRBV6-5	TRBD2	medium-sized	TRBJ2-7	CASGPLAGGLEQYF	TGTGCCAGCGGACCACTAGCGGGAGGCTTGGAGCAGTACTTC
TRBV19	TRBD2	NA	TRBJ2-2	CASSMMTGGVGELFF	TGTGCCAGTAGTATGATGACGGGAGGGGTCGGGGAGCTGTTTTTT
TRBV7-9	TRBD1	few	TRBJ1-1	CASSLGGQGKTEAFF	TGTGCCAGCAGCTTAGGGGGACAGGGGAAGACTGAAGCTTTCTTT
TRBV7-3	NA	NA	TRBJ2-2	CASSVDRNTGELFF	TGTGCCAGCAGCGTTGACAGGAACACCGGGGAGCTGTTTTTT
TRBV28	TRBD1	NA	TRBJ2-4	CASGPTGLDKNIQYF	TGTGCCAGCGGACCGACAGGGTTGGACAAAAACATTCAGTACTTC
TRBV28	NA	NA	TRBJ2-2	CASSLWSGELFF	TGTGCCAGCAGTTTATGGTCCGGGGAGCTGTTTTTT
TRBV3-1/TRBV3-2	NA	NA	TRBJ2-7	CASSLDREQYF	TGTGCCAGCAGCCTGGATCGCGAGCAGTACTTC
TRBV28	NA	NA	TRBJ1-4	CASSPPGGADEKLFF	TGTGCCAGCAGTCCCCCGGGAGGGGCGGACGAAAAACTGTTTTTT
TRBV12-3/TRBV12-4	NA	NA	TRBJ2-1	CASSFSTGEQFF	TGTGCCAGCAGTTTTAGCACAGGGGAGCAGTTCTTC
TRBV11-2	TRBD1	NA	TRBJ1-4	CASSLVGTDDEKLFF	TGTGCCAGCAGCTTAGTAGGGACAGATGATGAAAAACTGTTTTTT
TRBV4-1	NA	NA	TRBJ2-5	CASSQSGTGGETQYF	TGCGCCAGCAGCCAATCCGGGACTGGGGGGGAGACCCAGTACTTC
TRBV6-6	NA	NA	TRBJ2-3	CASSPSAPGTDTQYF	TGTGCCAGCAGTCCCTCGGCTCCAGGGACAGATACGCAGTATTTT
TRBV5-8	NA	NA	TRBJ2-1	CASSLGTRADNEQFF	TGTGCCAGCAGCTTGGGGACAAGGGCCGACAATGAGCAGTTCTTC
TRBV2	TRBD1	once	TRBJ1-2	CASSEVGQGLDYGYTF	TGTGCCAGCAGTGAAGTGGGACAGGGGCTGGACTATGGCTACACCTTC
TRBV6-2/TRBV6-3	TRBD1	NA	TRBJ1-2	CASSYPDRGGYTF	TGTGCCAGCAGTTACCCAGACAGGGGTGGCTACACCTTC
TRBV2	TRBD1	few	TRBJ1-2	CASSADRGAQLNYGYTF	TGTGCCAGCAGTGCCGACAGGGGCGCGCAACTGAACTATGGCTACACCTTC
TRBV5-4	NA	NA	TRBJ2-7	CASSLDGTAVSF	TGTGCCAGCAGCTTGGACGGGACCGCCGTGAGCTTC
TRBV7-3	NA	NA	TRBJ1-1	CASSTYRDTEAFF	TGTGCCAGCAGCACTTACAGGGATACTGAAGCTTTCTTT
TRBV13	NA	few	TRBJ1-3	CASSLGGSNTIYF	TGTGCCAGCAGCTTAGGCGGGTCAAACACCATATATTTT
TRBV27	TRBD1	NA	TRBJ1-1	CASSLAVRDRGRDTEAFF	TGTGCCAGCAGTTTGGCGGTTAGGGACAGGGGGCGCGATACTGAAGCTTTCTTT
TRBV19	TRBD2	NA	TRBJ2-1	CASSTTSGGVKQFF	TGTGCCAGTAGTACGACTAGCGGGGGGGTAAAGCAGTTCTTC
TRBV7-2	TRBD1	NA	TRBJ2-7	CASSLAGTESYEQYF	TGTGCCAGCAGCTTGGCAGGGACAGAGAGCTACGAGCAGTACTTC
TRBV4-1	NA	NA	TRBJ2-5	CASSQGSAGSQETQYF	TGCGCCAGCAGCCAAGGGTCTGCAGGGTCCCAAGAGACCCAGTACTTC
TRBV28	NA	NA	TRBJ2-7	CASRPAYGKGYEQYF	TGTGCCAGCCGCCCAGCTTACGGGAAGGGCTACGAGCAGTACTTC
TRBV5-4	NA	NA	TRBJ1-1	CASSLIEGNTEAFF	TGTGCCAGCAGCTTGATTGAGGGGAACACTGAAGCTTTCTTT
TRBV18	NA	NA	TRBJ2-3	CASSPSPPDTQYF	TGTGCCAGCTCACCATCTCCGCCAGATACGCAGTATTTT
TRBV25-1	TRBD2	NA	TRBJ2-7	CASQPVSSGRPREQYF	TGTGCCAGCCAACCCGTTTCTAGCGGGAGGCCCCGGGAGCAGTACTTC
TRBV7-3	NA	NA	TRBJ2-1	CASSLTGTGRAYNEQFF	TGTGCCAGCAGCTTAACGGGTACAGGGAGAGCCTACAATGAGCAGTTCTTC
TRBV20-1	NA	few	TRBJ2-1	CSAAPTGEQFF	TGCAGTGCCGCCCCGACCGGTGAGCAGTTCTTC
TRBV7-2	NA	NA	TRBJ1-5	CASSWGGAGVAQHF	TGTGCCAGCAGCTGGGGTGGGGCGGGGGTGGCCCAGCATTTT
TRBV7-8	NA	NA	TRBJ1-6	CASSLAGRVWDNSPLHF	TGTGCCAGCAGCTTAGCAGGCCGCGTTTGGGATAATTCACCCCTCCACTTT
TRBV10-3	NA	NA	TRBJ1-1	CAISLGTGNTEAFF	TGTGCCATCAGCCTCGGGACGGGGAACACTGAAGCTTTCTTT
TRBV7-9	NA	NA	TRBJ2-5	CASSSRALGETQYF	TGTGCCAGCAGCTCACGCGCGTTAGGAGAGACCCAGTACTTC
TRBV2	TRBD1	few	TRBJ2-5	CASSRTGGIQETQYF	TGTGCCAGCAGCCGTACAGGGGGAATCCAAGAGACCCAGTACTTC
TRBV6-7	NA	once	TRBJ2-5	CASSFPLGYRTEETQYF	TGTGCCAGCAGTTTCCCCTTGGGTTACAGAACAGAAGAGACCCAGTACTTC
TRBV5-1	TRBD1	few	TRBJ2-7	CASSFEPGGYEQYF	TGCGCCAGCAGCTTCGAGCCAGGGGGCTACGAGCAGTACTTC
TRBV9	NA	NA	TRBJ1-1	CASSPWGEMHTEAFF	TGTGCCAGCAGCCCATGGGGGGAAATGCACACTGAAGCTTTCTTT
TRBV6-5	NA	NA	TRBJ1-1	CASSLPGSEAFF	TGTGCCAGCAGTTTGCCGGGGTCTGAAGCTTTCTTT
TRBV27	TRBD1	once	TRBJ1-2	CASSLGGGQGNYGYTF	TGTGCCAGCAGTTTAGGGGGGGGACAGGGGAACTATGGCTACACCTTC
TRBV29-1	NA	NA	TRBJ1-4	CSVKGNEKLFF	TGCAGCGTTAAGGGGAATGAAAAACTGTTTTTT
TRBV7-9	NA	NA	TRBJ2-3	CASSLRGSGTDTQYF	TGTGCCAGCAGCTTAAGGGGGTCCGGCACAGATACGCAGTATTTT
TRBV12-3/TRBV12-4	NA	once	TRBJ2-1	CASNVGLFNEQFF	TGTGCCAGCAATGTGGGACTTTTCAATGAGCAGTTCTTC
TRBV19	TRBD1	once	TRBJ1-5	CASSGQGGNQPQHF	TGTGCCAGTAGTGGACAGGGCGGCAATCAGCCCCAGCATTTT
TRBV18	TRBD2	NA	TRBJ2-7	CASSLRGTSVIEQYF	TGTGCCAGCTCACTCAGGGGGACTAGCGTCATAGAGCAGTACTTC
TRBV24-1	NA	NA	TRBJ2-2	CATSDPGVQLFF	TGTGCCACCAGTGACCCAGGGGTACAGCTGTTTTTT
TRBV7-3	TRBD1	NA	TRBJ2-1	CASSFVRDPGGNEQFF	TGTGCCAGCAGCTTCGTCCGGGACCCAGGGGGCAATGAGCAGTTCTTC